A selection of T cell receptor beta chains follows, all from one sample in a study of CD8+CD57+ T cells in acquired aplastic anemia. TCRdb analysed the reads with MiXCR anew, one entry per CDR3 protein. The sample has 250,000 to 350,000 distinct CDR3 sequences, roughly three fifths seen once. The sequenced sample was sorted CD4+, CD8+, or CD8+CD57+ T cells (not recorded which) from PBMCs. Every receptor here comes from a human donor with severe aplastic anemia or a healthy control (not recorded which). Each CDR3 is given with its conserved first and last residue. A D gene is named only where the DNA matches it firmly. Not every row has a clone size; where given, it reads once, few, many or a size class.

TRBV5-1	TRBD1	few	TRBJ2-7	TGCGCCAGCGGACAGGGCATGTCGTACGAGCAGTACTTC	CASGQGMSYEQYF
TRBV7-2	-	many	TRBJ2-3	TGTGCCAGCAGCTTAAGGGGGCGTGGAGGGAGTACAGATACGCAGTATTTT	CASSLRGRGGSTDTQYF
TRBV20-1	-	many	TRBJ1-5	TGCAGTGCTAGAGAAAGGAGCAGGGGTTGGGTAGGACAGCCCCAGCATTTT	CSARERSRGWVGQPQHF
TRBV7-9	-	many	TRBJ1-1	TGTGCCAGCAGCACCAGAGGTGAAGCTTTCTTT	CASSTRGEAFF
TRBV24-1	TRBD2	-	TRBJ2-5	TGTGCCACCAGTGAAAGCGGGGGGGCTGAGACCCAGTACTTC	CATSESGGAETQYF
TRBV19	-	few	TRBJ2-5	TGTGCCAGTAGTATAGATCTTGGGGGCACAGAGACCCAGTACTTC	CASSIDLGGTETQYF
TRBV9	-	once	TRBJ2-7	TGTGCCAACAGCGCGGAGGACGGCCCGAGCTCCTACGAGCAGTACTTC	CANSAEDGPSSYEQYF
TRBV7-9	-	-	TRBJ2-1	TGTGCCAGCAGCGGCCCTACAGGGAGCTCCTACAATGAGCAGTTCTTC	CASSGPTGSSYNEQFF
TRBV19	TRBD1	-	TRBJ2-5	TGTGCCAGTAGTAACCCGACAGGGAACCAAGAGACCCAGTACTTC	CASSNPTGNQETQYF
TRBV20-1	TRBD2	-	TRBJ2-1	TGCAGTGCGGATAGCGGGAGAGGCGCCAATGAGCAGTTCTTC	CSADSGRGANEQFF
TRBV5-8	-	many	TRBJ1-4	TGTGCCAGCAGCTTGCGATTTGGCAATGAAAAACTGTTTTTT	CASSLRFGNEKLFF
TRBV5-1	-	once	TRBJ2-1	TGCGCCAGCAGCTTGCGGGGGGCCCTGGGGAATGAGCAGTTCTTC	CASSLRGALGNEQFF
TRBV10-3	TRBD1	-	TRBJ2-4	TGTGCCATCAGTGCGGGTGGGGACAGGGGCGCCAAAAACATTCAGTACTTC	CAISAGGDRGAKNIQYF
TRBV4-1	-	many	TRBJ2-3	TGCGCCAGCAGCCAAGAGAGGGGGGCCGACACAGATACGCAGTATTTT	CASSQERGADTDTQYF
TRBV3-1	TRBD1	-	TRBJ2-1	TGTGCCAGCAGCCCGGACAGGGATCTCATCTACAATGAGCAGTTCTTC	CASSPDRDLIYNEQFF
TRBV24-1	-	many	TRBJ1-1	TGTGCCACCAGTGCGGGGTTGGACACTGAAGCTTTCTTT	CATSAGLDTEAFF
TRBV7-2	-	-	TRBJ1-6	TGTGCCAGCAGCGCACAGGGCTTCGAAAATTCACCCCTCCACTTT	CASSAQGFENSPLHF
TRBV7-8	-	-	TRBJ2-7	TGTGCCAGCAGCCCTTTGACGGGTTCCTACGAGCAGTACTTC	CASSPLTGSYEQYF
TRBV24-1	-	-	TRBJ2-1	TGTGCCACCGGGGAGACAGGACGCGCCTACAATGAGCAGTTCTTC	CATGETGRAYNEQFF
TRBV12-3/TRBV12-4	-	many	TRBJ1-2	TGTGCCAGCAGCCCCCGAGGGGGGGCCGGAGGGTATGGCTACACCTTC	CASSPRGGAGGYGYTF
TRBV5-1	TRBD2	few	TRBJ2-3	TGTGCCAGCAGCTTAGCGGGGTCAGATACGCAGTATTTT	CASSLAGSDTQYF
TRBV20-1	-	many	TRBJ1-1	TGCAGTGCCAAAGCACCCACTGAAGCTTTCTTT	CSAKAPTEAFF
TRBV9	-	-	TRBJ2-7	TGTGCCAGCAGCGGCAACCGGGAAGGGTCCTACGAGCAGTACTTC	CASSGNREGSYEQYF
TRBV5-1	-	many	TRBJ1-6	TGCGCCAGCAGCTTGTGGGCGGTAGAGAGCTCCTATAATTCACCCCTCCACTTT	CASSLWAVESSYNSPLHF
TRBV7-9	-	-	TRBJ2-3	TGTGCCAGCAACAAGGGGGATACGCAGTATTTT	CASNKGDTQYF
TRBV4-3	-	-	TRBJ2-7	TGCGCCAGCAGCCAAGATCCCGGGGGCAGACACGAGCAGTACTTC	CASSQDPGGRHEQYF
TRBV20-1	TRBD1	-	TRBJ2-5	TGCAGTGCTAGGGGGCCCGGGACAGAAGAGACCCAGTACTTC	CSARGPGTEETQYF
TRBV19	TRBD1	-	TRBJ1-6	TGTGCCAGTAGCGTAAGATTTCTAGCAGGGGGTATTTCACCCCTCCACTTT	CASSVRFLAGGISPLHF
TRBV4-3	-	-	TRBJ1-1	TGCGCCAGCAGCCAAGGGGTTCGCGGCGCGGACACCGAAGCTTTCTTT	CASSQGVRGADTEAFF
TRBV7-2	-	-	TRBJ1-5	TGTGCCAGCAGCCCCTCGACAGCTGGCAATCAGCCCCAGCATTTT	CASSPSTAGNQPQHF
TRBV5-1	-	many	TRBJ2-1	TGCGCCAGCAGGGCAGCGTCACTTACGAATGAGCAGTTCTTC	CASRAASLTNEQFF
TRBV11-3	-	many	TRBJ1-1	TGTGCCAGCAGCCCGAGGCCGCGAAGAAAAGAGTCTGGCAACACTGAAGCTTTCTTT	CASSPRPRRKESGNTEAFF
TRBV19	-	many	TRBJ1-4	TGTGCCAGTAAACGACAGCCGAATGAAAAACTGTTTTTT	CASKRQPNEKLFF
TRBV7-8	-	-	TRBJ1-6	TGTGCCAGCAGCTTAGCGTGGGCAGTCCCTAATAATTCACCCCTCCACTTT	CASSLAWAVPNNSPLHF
TRBV6-1	TRBD1	many	TRBJ1-3	TGTGCCAGCAGTGCGGGACAGGGAAACACCATATATTTT	CASSAGQGNTIYF
TRBV7-9	TRBD2	-	TRBJ2-5	TGTGCCAGCAGCACGGGACTAGCGGGAGTTTTTGGGACCCAGTACTTC	CASSTGLAGVFGTQYF
TRBV19	-	-	TRBJ2-5	TGTGCCAGTAGCTCAAGACCTACAGGGCGTCAAGAGACCCAGTACTTC	CASSSRPTGRQETQYF
TRBV6-4	-	-	TRBJ2-1	TGTGCCAGCAGTGACTCACTCTCCTACGATGAGCAGTTCTTC	CASSDSLSYDEQFF
TRBV2	TRBD1	once	TRBJ2-6	TGTGCCAGCATTCGGGACAGAACCTCTGAGGCCAACGTACTGACTTTC	CASIRDRTSEANVLTF
TRBV10-2	-	-	TRBJ2-7	TGCGCCAGCAGTGAGTACAGGGTCTACGAGCAGTACTTC	CASSEYRVYEQYF
TRBV6-1	-	many	TRBJ1-2	TGTGCCAGCAGTGAAGGTCCGAGCCCTTATGGCTACACCTTC	CASSEGPSPYGYTF
TRBV12-3/TRBV12-4	-	once	TRBJ2-5	TGTGCCAGCAGTTCCAACAGGGAAAGGTACTTC	CASSSNRERYF
TRBV20-1	-	few	TRBJ2-5	TGCAGTGCTAGGTTAGGGGAGGAGACCCAGTACTTC	CSARLGEETQYF
TRBV12-3/TRBV12-4	TRBD2	few	TRBJ2-2	TGTGCCAGCACCCGGGAGGCGAACACCGGGGAGCTGTTTTTT	CASTREANTGELFF
TRBV2	-	-	TRBJ2-7	TGTGCCAGCAGTATAGACCAGGGAGGAGGCGAGCAGTACTTC	CASSIDQGGGEQYF
TRBV12-3/TRBV12-4	TRBD2	many	TRBJ2-5	TGTGCCAGCAGTTTACGGCGGGGGGGCCGGGAGACCCAGTACTTC	CASSLRRGGRETQYF
TRBV9	TRBD1	once	TRBJ1-1	TGTGCCAGCAGCGTCATAGGACAGGGGACCATGAACACTGAAGCTTTCTTT	CASSVIGQGTMNTEAFF
TRBV5-1	-	-	TRBJ2-7	-	CASSLAVYLCASSRDRYEQYF
TRBV9	-	-	TRBJ2-7	TGTGCCAGCAGCGCGATGACGGGAACCTCCTACGAGCAGTACTTC	CASSAMTGTSYEQYF
TRBV5-1	-	-	TRBJ2-2	TGCGCCAGCAGCTTGGCGCAGGGGACGAACACCGGGGAGCTGTTTTTT	CASSLAQGTNTGELFF